Reported below is one T cell receptor beta chain. Its antigen is currently not known. No base qualities exist here, and no much larger clone lies one base off it. These data are taken from a study of cytomegalovirus exposure and HLA in healthy donors (dated 2017 in TCRdb). Notes on the research overall: An earlier analysis of some 550 of the donors reported approximately 300 Gb of sequence data and approximately 110 million unique TCR beta sequences from about 179 million T cells. An early release that covered 500 to 800 HLA-typed donors contained approximately 300 gigabases of sequencing data and around 80 million unique TCR sequences. Of the roughly 420 genotyped donors, less than 85% were placed in the genetic ancestry cluster associated with self-reported Caucasian donors. The study was designed to test whether signatures of past pathogen exposure could be identified by cataloging public T cell receptors. The study profiled the T cell repertoires of about 640 subjects by immunosequencing and related them to cytomegalovirus serostatus. In addition to the first cohort of 666 subjects, a separate validation cohort of 120 different subjects was used. High-throughput TCR immunosequencing, statistical association of individual TCRs with disease status, and machine learning were combined to predict cytomegalovirus infection status. A later analysis re-examined previously published TCR beta repertoires from roughly 650 donors and added high-resolution HLA genotyping to investigate patterns of TCR occurrence. Rather than using new phenotypic data, the later analysis identified candidate immune exposures from TCR beta sequences and from how often those sequences occurred across donors. To decide whether each TCR beta V gene segment behaved as functional or pseudogenic, an earlier analysis of some 570 of the donors relied on high-throughput TCR beta sequencing. Donor age, sex, ethnicity and CMV serostatus were collected together with the repertoire data. In a later genetic analysis, genome-wide SNP genotypes for about three fifths of the roughly 670 donors were used, and that subset was treated as a discovery cohort. All discovery cohort repertoires had been generated using a single sequencing platform. Both class I and class II loci were covered by HLA typing, at four-digit resolution. The number of typed donors differed by locus: about 629-630 for A, B, C, DRB1 and DQB1; about 520 for DQA1; roughly 600 for DPA1; and some 450 for DPB1. A handful of DR-DQ haplotypes were handled as single units for association and clustering because linkage in the cohort was strong. Among 300 to 500 genotyped donors of the cohort, an average of approximately 240,000 unique TCR beta nucleotide sequences was sequenced per donor, of which about 19% were non-productive. Study-level results and caveats: Most CMV-associated TCR beta chains appeared to be HLA-restricted in a later analysis, and the HLA associations seemed to be driven largely by CMV exposure. Because the 87-base-pair reads could not distinguish some IMGT-functional V segments, including TRBV6-2 and TRBV6-3, those segments were excluded. For the cohort, immune exposure information was limited to CMV serostatus. The cohort was sequenced for TCR beta chains only, and without alpha or paired-chain data the features that could be detected were limited. When HLA alleles, especially DR and DQ, strongly co-occurred, attributing TCR associations to individual alleles was difficult. A total of 150 or so TCR beta chains were listed by the study as associated with cytomegalovirus. HLA typing was unavailable for some donors at each locus, so association tests used only the typed subset. A further reported finding was that TCR beta sequences accurately predicted the HLA-A and HLA-B alleles for most subjects in the first cohort. In a later genetic analysis, a missense DCLRE1C variant was associated with V-gene and J-gene trimming of TCR beta chains, and the association was replicated in an independent cohort. Cytomegalovirus status was reported to be diagnosed by the classifier with high specificity and sensitivity in both the original and validation cohorts. Most TCR sequences were observed very rarely across donors, whereas some public TCRs were present in many individuals. Compared with the roughly 670-donor mean, donors in an Asian-associated ancestry cluster had fewer N-insertions in productive TCRs, according to a later genetic analysis. A later analysis associated around 16,000 TCR beta sequences with specific HLA alleles at a false discovery rate of 0.05. Because counts were too low, about 18 rarely observed V segments, including chromosome 9 orphons, were excluded from the earlier analysis of 587 of the donors. In vitro tests confirmed that a few of the cytomegalovirus-associated TCR beta chains recognize cytomegalovirus antigens. Linkage disequilibrium might explain the correlated functional status among segregating V segments, but an unknown experimental factor could not be excluded. An earlier analysis of approximately 500 of the donors showed that most TCR beta V segments appeared in productive rearrangements either about 87% or about 30% of the time, which broadly matched IMGT annotations. A cluster of highly shared sequence variants was judged likely to be a technical artifact of the sequencing pipeline. In a later analysis, the rate of TCR association differed among HLA loci, with DRB1 alleles having the most associated TCRs and HLA-C alleles having the fewest. It was suggested by the authors that the approach could potentially be generalized to other disease states and immunological phenotypes. In a later analysis, HLA-associated TCR beta chains showed more clonal expansion and lower generation probabilities than non-associated chains that were equally common. In a later analysis, several top co-occurrence clusters were reported to appear linked to parvovirus B19, influenza, CMV and Epstein-Barr virus. Presence/absence analyses assumed roughly uniform sequencing depth across donors, an assumption that may not hold.

Receptor libraries were prepared by the immunoSEQ multiplex PCR assay. The multiplex PCR relied on a mix of 60 forward primers for TCR Vbeta segments and 13 reverse primers for TCR Jbeta segments. Amplification of the CDR3 region of rearranged TCR beta genes was performed with a multiplex PCR assay on genomic DNA. On the Illumina HiSeq System, the amplified TCR beta libraries were sequenced as 87-base-pair reads. Processing in the source paper ran as follows. Across the 700 or so repertoires, a later analysis counted tens of millions of unique TCR beta chains, around 11 million of which were shared by at least two donors. Raw reads were error-corrected and collapsed into unique sequences by a nearest-neighbor algorithm in which closely related sequences were merged to remove PCR and sequencing errors. V, D and J gene segments were assigned by aligning CDR3 sequences to IMGT reference sequences. For a sequence to be retained, at least a six-nucleotide match to both a V gene segment and a J gene segment was required. A rearrangement counted as productive if the CDR3 had no stop codons and remained in frame with V and J, and every other rearrangement counted as non-productive. CDR3 was defined according to IMGT convention as the region running from the second conserved V-encoded cysteine to the conserved J-encoded phenylalanine. The earlier analysis of about 610 of the donors excluded sequences that lacked an unambiguous match to a single V gene segment. In an earlier analysis of several hundred of the donors, V segments were called functional above 56.7% productive rearrangements and were called segregating when the between-donor standard deviation exceeded 5%. To diagnose cytomegalovirus status from the catalog of TCR beta chain sequences, a statistical classification framework was built. In a later analysis, V and J genes were assigned by comparing TCR nucleotide sequences against IMGT/GENE-DB human TR gene sequences. The TCRdist pipeline was used in a later analysis to assign CDR3 sequences and most-parsimonious VDJ recombination scenarios. In a later analysis, each TCR beta chain was defined by its CDR3 amino acid sequence together with its V-gene family, and reads without a unique V-gene family were excluded. In a later analysis, fewer than 650 highly shared, low-generation-probability nucleotide sequences were removed to address suspected cross-contamination and a sequencing artifact. In a later analysis, a clonal expansion index for each public chain was calculated from normalized within-repertoire ranks of inferred template counts. In a later analysis, generation probabilities were computed using a VDJ recombination model fitted to out-of-frame rearrangements, and the results were checked against IGoR. In a later analysis, hypergeometric tests were used to score TCR-TCR, TCR-HLA and TCR-CMV co-occurrence, with a repertoire-size bias correction applied to TCR pairs. A later analysis estimated false discovery rates by permuting HLA or CMV assignments 20 times. In a later analysis, co-occurring TCRs were grouped using DBSCAN, and TCRdist sequence similarity was added for clustering within HLA-allele-positive subsets. For co-occurrence clustering, repertoires with fewer than 30,000 or more than 120,000 public chains were excluded, along with about five repertoires with anomalous nucleotide sharing. The source is immuneACCESS, and TCRdb retained only in-frame sequences with V and J called. Part of the clones is not carried over; for the studies checked, unresolved V genes explain less than half of this, and the remainder is unexplained. From that table come the V and J calls and clone size; the DNA was used to work out D and trimming. The sample table lists some 91,000 clones, more than 55% of them with a count of one. The ten biggest clones cover roughly 2.5% of the sample.

In the germline V gene, CDR1 corresponds to SGHRS and CDR2 to YFSETQ. Its CDR3 holds 11 amino acids, cysteine through phenylalanine. The DNA shown is the 33-base CDR3, in frame from base 1. Trimming removed 5 bases from V and 5 bases from J, leaving 7 bases between the germline ends. The cohort consisted of 670 or so healthy bone marrow donors. At the time of sampling, all cohort members were nominally healthy, though unrecorded immune exposures were likely present. Of the 670 or so cohort members, about 270 had a positive CMV serostatus and about 350 had a negative one, while no CMV serostatus was recorded for the donor. A peripheral blood sample was provided by each donor, and peripheral blood mononuclear cells were used for TCR beta sequencing. The Qiagen DNeasy Blood Extraction Kit was used to extract genomic DNA from the blood cell samples.

Sequencing used PBMCs. Recombination linked TRBV5-1 to TRBJ2-5; the D gene identity is not certain. The sequence came from a human donor in good health. CDR3 reads: CASRALETQYF. The DNA is TGCGCCAGCAGGGCCCTGGAGACCCAGTACTTC. Full variable domain (CDR3 extended with the reference TRBV5-1 and TRBJ2-5 proteins): KAGVTQTPRYLIKTRGQQVTLSCSPISGHRSVSWYQQTPGQGLQFLFEYFSETQRNKGNFPGRFSGRQFSNSRSEMNVSTLELGDSALYLCASRALETQYFGPGTRLLVL.